This passage covers 25 T cell receptor beta chains from one sample sequenced in a study of blood T cell repertoires in COVID-19. Assay used: immunoSEQ multiplex PCR; TCRdb lists only in-frame clones, some missing. The table includes about 74,000 clones, about four fifths detected once. Sequencing input: peripheral blood. The source of these receptors is a man between 65 and 85 years old with acute or convalescent COVID-19.

The CDR3 reads CSVYTVNTEAFF. Here the CDR3 DNA reads TGCAGCGTTTACACCGTTAACACTGAAGCTTTCTTT. The rearrangement uses TRBV29-1 and TRBJ1-1; D not certain. V dropped 5 bases and J dropped 2 bases, with 9 bases sitting between them. Germline lookup yields CDR1 SQVTM and CDR2 ANQGSEA. This CDR3 has 12 residues.

The sample holds a few counts of this clone. The rearrangement uses TRBV9 and TRBJ1-6, with 8 bases matching TRBD1. This CDR3 has 14 amino acids. Germline trimming cut 1 base from V and 7 bases from J; bases unmatched to any gene: 1. Germline loops: CDR1 SGDLS, CDR2 YYNGEE. In DNA form, the CDR3 reads TGTGCCAGCAGCGTATCAGGGGGCAATTCACCCCTCCACTTT. Translation: CASSVSGGNSPLHF. Full variable domain (rest looked up from reference TRBV9 and TRBJ1-6): DSGVTQTPKHLITATGQRVTLRCSPRSGDLSVYWYQQSLDQGLQFLIQYYNGEERAKGNILERFSAQQFPDLHSELNLSSLELGDSALYFCASSVSGGNSPLHFGNGTRLTVT.

This chain links TRBV5-1 with TRBJ2-1, with D perhaps matching TRBD2 (5 bases). Germline lookup yields CDR1 SGHRS and CDR2 YFSETQ. The CDR3 length is 13 residues. The ends were cut back, 2 bases at V and 6 bases at J, with 9 bases in the middle. For the CDR3, the DNA is TGCGCCAGCAGCTTCGTACTAGGCAATGAGCAGTTCTTC. Protein: CASSFVLGNEQFF. Full variable domain (rest looked up from reference TRBV5-1 and TRBJ2-1): KAGVTQTPRYLIKTRGQQVTLSCSPISGHRSVSWYQQTPGQGLQFLFEYFSETQRNKGNFPGRFSGRQFSNSRSEMNVSTLELGDSALYLCASSFVLGNEQFFGPGTRLTVL.

V is TRBV5-8 and J is TRBJ1-5; D is unclear. The germline V gene encodes CDR1 SGHTS and CDR2 YDEGEE. The ends were cut back, 3 bases at V and 3 bases at J, with 4 bases in the middle. This CDR3 contains 12 residues. The CDR3 coding sequence is TGTGCCAGCAGCTCGTACAATCAGCCCCAGCATTTT. It yields the protein CASSSYNQPQHF.

The V and J genes are TRBV20-1 and TRBJ1-4; D ambiguous. There are 14 residues in the CDR3. Germline CDR1 DFQATT, CDR2 SNEGSKA (reference sequence). Trimming took off 3 bases at V and 6 bases at J, with 14 bases between the two ends. CDR3 nucleotides: TGCAGTGCTAGTGTTGGCCCCGGGGATGAAAAACTGTTTTTT. Its translation is CSASVGPGDEKLFF.

The chain couples TRBV7-2 to TRBJ2-5; D is unresolved. V lost 5 bases, J lost 5 bases, and 15 bases lay in between. The CDR3 has 14 amino acids. Germline-derived CDR1 and CDR2 are SGHTA and FQGNSA. The chain's CDR3 is CASSLGLRVETQYF. The CDR3 DNA reads TGTGCCAGCAGCCTGGGCTTGCGTGTCGAGACCCAGTACTTC.

The chain employs TRBV28 and TRBJ2-7; D is perhaps TRBD2 (6 bases). The germline V gene encodes CDR1 MDHEN and CDR2 SYDVKM. The CDR3 contains 14 residues. Trimming removed 8 bases at V and 0 bases at J, with 14 bases between. CDR3 in DNA: TGTGCCAGCGCTAGCGTACTGAGCTCCTACGAGCAGTACTTC. It codes for CASASVLSSYEQYF.

This chain joins TRBV7-9 and TRBJ2-2; a weak D match, TRBD2 (5 bases). V shed 0 bases and J shed 6 bases, with 8 bases lying between them. The CDR3 totals 14 residues. Germline-derived CDR1 and CDR2 are SEHNR and FQNEAQ (reference sequence). The CDR3, as DNA: TGTGCCAGCAGCTTAGCGGGAGTTGCCGGGGAGCTGTTTTTT. Residues: CASSLAGVAGELFF.

The gene calls are TRBV7-2 and TRBJ2-2; 9 nucleotides align to TRBD2. From germline, CDR1 is SGHTA and CDR2 FQGNSA. The V segment lost 5 bases and the J segment 6 bases; nucleotides outside the gene matches: 16. The CDR3 runs 18 residues. CDR3 amino acids: CASSPTPPGAGGSGELFF. The CDR3 DNA is TGTGCCAGCAGCCCCACCCCCCCGGGAGCGGGAGGATCCGGGGAGCTGTTTTTT.

A few counts support this clone. J is TRBJ2-1 and V is TRBV6-5; perhaps TRBD2 as D (6 bases). Trimming removed 4 bases at V and 7 bases at J, with 14 bases between. CDR3 length equals 14 residues. The germline V gene encodes CDR1 MNHEY and CDR2 SVGAGI. CDR3 region: CASSWAGRSNEQFF. The CDR3 DNA follows: TGTGCCAGCAGTTGGGCGGGAAGGTCGAATGAGCAGTTCTTC.

The rearrangement uses TRBV2 and TRBJ1-6; 9 nucleotides agree with TRBD1. J gave up 14 bases and V 2 bases, and 13 bases lay outside the gene matches. The V gene's germline CDR1 is SNHLY and CDR2 FYNNEI. The CDR3 extends over 16 amino acids. Here the CDR3 DNA reads TGTGCCAGCAGTGAATTCCCGGGACAGGGATTTGCTACCCTCCACTTT. It codes for CASSEFPGQGFATLHF.

V usage is TRBV28 and J usage is TRBJ2-7; TRBD1 matches 11 bases. V lost 6 bases, J lost 6 bases, and 7 bases stayed unmatched. The CDR3 spans 14 residues. The V gene's germline CDR1 is MDHEN and CDR2 SYDVKM. The CDR3 protein is CASSSGQGVGEQYF. CDR3 coding DNA: TGTGCCAGCAGCTCGGGACAGGGGGTCGGCGAGCAGTACTTC.

The chain has TRBV27 and TRBJ2-2; 7 bases match TRBD2. The V and J ends lost 5 bases and 3 bases, in that order; junction bases with no gene match: 9. The CDR3 runs 16 residues. Germline V gene sequence: CDR1 MNHEY, CDR2 SMNVEV (reference sequence). DNA for the CDR3: TGTGCCAGCAGTGGCTGGGACTATCCGGACACCGGGGAGCTGTTTTTT. Its translation: CASSGWDYPDTGELFF.

The chain uses TRBV7-2 and TRBJ2-5; D is perhaps TRBD1 (6 bases). Germline V gives CDR1 SGHTA, CDR2 FQGNSA. Trimming left V 6 bases short and J 3 bases short, with 11 bases between. This CDR3 is 13 amino acids long. CDR3 DNA sequence: TGTGCCAGCAGGGGGGCAGCCGAAGAGACCCAGTACTTC. This codes for CASRGAAEETQYF.

CDR3 bases: TGTGCCAGCAGTTACTGGAGACAGGGGCCCAATGAGCAGTTCTTC. Residues: CASSYWRQGPNEQFF. This chain connects TRBV6-2 or TRBV6-3 to TRBJ2-1; 8 bases match TRBD1. After removal of 1 base from V and 6 bases from J, the junction contained 5 bases not matched to a gene. The germline V gene encodes CDR1 MNHEY and CDR2 SVGEGT. This CDR3 is 15 amino acids long.

The V call is TRBV7-3, the J call TRBJ2-5; possible D gene TRBD1, 6 bases. V lost 0 bases, J lost 3 bases, and 11 bases lay in between. The CDR3 loop spans 15 amino acids. CDR1 is SGHTA, CDR2 FQGTGA, per germline. CDR3 DNA: TGTGCCAGCAGCTTAACCGTTACAGGGAAAGAGACCCAGTACTTC. Its translation is CASSLTVTGKETQYF.

This clone was recorded a few times. The chain uses TRBV5-6 and TRBJ2-7; TRBD2 matches at 11 bases. Germline CDR1 reads SGHDT; CDR2 reads YYEEEE. Unmatched junction bases numbered 3, after V lost 1 base and J lost 6 bases. The CDR3 totals 14 residues. The chain's CDR3 is CASSLIAGGGEQYF. In DNA, the CDR3 is TGTGCCAGCAGCTTGATAGCGGGAGGGGGCGAGCAGTACTTC.

CDR3 residues: CASSARSSNYGYTF. The CDR3, as DNA: TGTGCCAGCAGTGCGAGGAGCAGCAACTATGGCTACACCTTC. The V call is TRBV2, the J call TRBJ1-2; no reliable D call. CDR1 is SNHLY and CDR2 is FYNNEI in the germline V gene. V shed 4 bases and J shed 2 bases, with 11 bases lying between them. The CDR3 runs 14 residues.

This clone came up a few times. The chain is built from TRBV4-1 and TRBJ1-2; TRBD1 matches at 9 bases. Germline values: CDR1 MGHRA, CDR2 YSYEKL. Trimming took 6 bases from V and 7 from J; bases not matched to a gene: 12. The CDR3 is made up of 15 amino acids. The CDR3 reads CASSRAGTGLPGYTF. CDR3 DNA: TGCGCCAGCAGTCGAGCCGGGACAGGGCTTCCTGGCTACACCTTC.

The chain uses TRBV6-2 or TRBV6-3 and TRBJ1-5; D is uncertain. Per germline, CDR1 MNHEY and CDR2 SVGEGT. The CDR3 runs to 15 residues. Trimming shortened V by 2 bases and J by 0 bases, and 8 bases separated the two germline ends. CDR3 sequence (DNA): TGTGCCAGCAGTTACCCTCTTTATAGCAATCAGCCCCAGCATTTT. As protein: CASSYPLYSNQPQHF.

The rearrangement links TRBV5-1 to TRBJ2-3, with unresolved D. The CDR3 length is 13 residues. Germline CDR1 is SGHRS and CDR2 is YFSETQ. Trimming cost V 0 bases and J 5 bases, with 7 bases left between them. The CDR3 nucleotides are TGCGCCAGCAGCTTGGGTAATAGAGATACGCAGTATTTT. The encoded protein is CASSLGNRDTQYF.

The rearrangement uses TRBV21-1 and TRBJ2-7; no DNA check was done on the table's D call, TRBD1. TRBV21-1 is flagged as a pseudogene. The CDR3 length is 14 residues. The CDR3 DNA reads as TGTGCCAGCAGCAAACCAGGGGAAACCTACGAGCAGTACTTC. Translating gives CASSKPGETYEQYF.

The J gene is TRBJ2-1, the V gene TRBV10-3, with TRBD2 matching 12 bases. Losses at the gene ends were 6 bases for V and 5 bases for J; bases not matched to a gene: 5. Germline V gives CDR1 ENHRY, CDR2 SYGVKD. The CDR3 is 15 amino acids. CDR3 residues: CAIRDGTSGHNEQFF. The CDR3 coding sequence is TGTGCCATCAGGGATGGGACTAGCGGGCACAATGAGCAGTTCTTC.

The rearrangement joins TRBV2 to TRBJ1-4; D remains ambiguous. In germline, CDR1 is SNHLY, CDR2 FYNNEI. Trimming took 4 bases from V and 4 from J, leaving 7 bases between them. The CDR3 has 13 residues. The CDR3 nucleotides are TGTGCCAGCAGTGGGCAGTATAATGAAAAACTGTTTTTT. It yields the protein CASSGQYNEKLFF.

The gene calls are TRBV6-6 and TRBJ2-5, with 7 bases aligning to TRBD2. This CDR3 is built from 14 residues. Germline V gene data show CDR1 as MNHNY and CDR2 as SVGAGI (reference sequence). V shed 5 bases and J 2 bases; nucleotides not matched to a gene: 5. CDR3 DNA: TGTGCCAGCAGTCAACCGGGACTACAAGAGACCCAGTACTTC. Translation: CASSQPGLQETQYF.